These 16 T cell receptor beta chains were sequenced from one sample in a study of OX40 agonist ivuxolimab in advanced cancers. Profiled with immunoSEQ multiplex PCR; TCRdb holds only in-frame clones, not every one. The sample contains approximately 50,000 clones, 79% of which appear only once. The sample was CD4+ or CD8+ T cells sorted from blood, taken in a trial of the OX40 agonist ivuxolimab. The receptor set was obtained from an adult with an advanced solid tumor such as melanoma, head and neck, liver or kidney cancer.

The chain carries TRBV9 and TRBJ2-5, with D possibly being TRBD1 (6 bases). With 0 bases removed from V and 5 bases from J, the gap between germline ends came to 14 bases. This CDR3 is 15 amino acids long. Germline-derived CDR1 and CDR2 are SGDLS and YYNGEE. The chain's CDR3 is CASSVGGGGGETQYF. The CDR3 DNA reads TGTGCCAGCAGCGTAGGAGGGGGTGGCGGGGAGACCCAGTACTTC.

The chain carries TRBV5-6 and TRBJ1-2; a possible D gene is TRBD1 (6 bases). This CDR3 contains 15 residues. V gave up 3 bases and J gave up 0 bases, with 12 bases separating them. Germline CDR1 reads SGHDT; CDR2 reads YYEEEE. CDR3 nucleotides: TGTGCCAGCAGCTCCGACAGGAGAGCTAACTATGGCTACACCTTC. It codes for CASSSDRRANYGYTF.

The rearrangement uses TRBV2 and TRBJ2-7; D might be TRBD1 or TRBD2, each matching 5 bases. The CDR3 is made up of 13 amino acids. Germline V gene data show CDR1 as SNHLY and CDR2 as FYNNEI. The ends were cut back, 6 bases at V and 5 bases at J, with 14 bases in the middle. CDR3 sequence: CASSRNRDHEQYF. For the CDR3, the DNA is TGTGCCAGCAGCCGGAATCGGGACCACGAGCAGTACTTC.

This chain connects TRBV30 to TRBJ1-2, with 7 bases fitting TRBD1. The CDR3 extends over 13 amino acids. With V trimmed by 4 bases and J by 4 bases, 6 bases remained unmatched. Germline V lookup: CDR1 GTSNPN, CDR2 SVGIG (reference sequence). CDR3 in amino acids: CAWIKGALYGYTF. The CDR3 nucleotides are TGTGCCTGGATTAAGGGGGCCCTCTATGGCTACACCTTC.

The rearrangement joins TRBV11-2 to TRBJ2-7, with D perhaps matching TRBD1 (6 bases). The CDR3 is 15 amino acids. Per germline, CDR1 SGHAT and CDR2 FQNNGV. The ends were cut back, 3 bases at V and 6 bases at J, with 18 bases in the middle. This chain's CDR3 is CASSFTGLPTSEQYF. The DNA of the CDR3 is TGTGCCAGCAGCTTCACAGGGCTACCTACTAGCGAGCAGTACTTC. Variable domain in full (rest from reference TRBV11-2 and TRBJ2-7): EAGVAQSPRYKIIEKRQSVAFWCNPISGHATLYWYQQILGQGPKLLIQFQNNGVVDDSQLPKDRFSAERLKGVDSTLKIQPAKLEDSAVYLCASSFTGLPTSEQYFGPGTRLTVT.

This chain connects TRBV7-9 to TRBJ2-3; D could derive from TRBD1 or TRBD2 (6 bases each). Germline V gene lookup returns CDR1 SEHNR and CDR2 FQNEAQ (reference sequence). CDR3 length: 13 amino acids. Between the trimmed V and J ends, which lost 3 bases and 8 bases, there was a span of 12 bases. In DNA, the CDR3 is TGTGCCAGCAGCTTCTGGGGGGCGGTTACGCAGTATTTT. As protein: CASSFWGAVTQYF.

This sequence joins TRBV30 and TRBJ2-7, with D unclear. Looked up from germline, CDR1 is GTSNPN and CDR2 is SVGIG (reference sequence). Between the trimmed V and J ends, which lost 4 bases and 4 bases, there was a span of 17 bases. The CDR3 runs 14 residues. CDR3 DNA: TGTGCCTGGATTGATTATGGGTCGGGTTACGAGCAGTACTTC. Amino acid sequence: CAWIDYGSGYEQYF.

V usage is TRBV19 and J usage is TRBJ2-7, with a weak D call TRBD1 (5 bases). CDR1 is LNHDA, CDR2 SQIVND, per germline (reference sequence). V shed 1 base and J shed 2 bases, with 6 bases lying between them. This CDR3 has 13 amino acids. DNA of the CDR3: TGTGCCAGTAGTATAGTGGACACCTACGAGCAGTACTTC. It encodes CASSIVDTYEQYF. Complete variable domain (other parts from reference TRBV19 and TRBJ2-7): DGGITQSPKYLFRKEGQNVTLSCEQNLNHDAMYWYRQDPGQGLRLIYYSQIVNDFQKGDIAEGYSVSREKKESFPLTVTSAQKNPTAFYLCASSIVDTYEQYFGPGTRLTVT.

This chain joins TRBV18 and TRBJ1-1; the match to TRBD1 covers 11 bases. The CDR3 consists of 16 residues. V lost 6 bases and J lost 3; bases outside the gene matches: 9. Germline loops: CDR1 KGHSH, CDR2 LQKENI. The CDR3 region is CASSQRQDRGHTEAFF. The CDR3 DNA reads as TGTGCCAGCTCCCAAAGGCAGGACAGGGGGCACACTGAAGCTTTCTTT.

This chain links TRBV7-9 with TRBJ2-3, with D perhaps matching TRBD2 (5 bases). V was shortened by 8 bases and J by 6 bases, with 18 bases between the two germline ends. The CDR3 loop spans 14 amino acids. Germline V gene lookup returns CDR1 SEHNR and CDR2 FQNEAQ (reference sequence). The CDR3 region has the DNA TGTGCCAGCCTAGCTTACGAGTCCAGTGATACGCAGTATTTT. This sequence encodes CASLAYESSDTQYF.

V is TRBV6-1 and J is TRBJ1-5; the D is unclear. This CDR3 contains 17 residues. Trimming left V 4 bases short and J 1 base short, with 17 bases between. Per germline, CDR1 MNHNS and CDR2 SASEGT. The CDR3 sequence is CASSVTTGSVSNQPQHF. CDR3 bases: TGTGCCAGCAGTGTGACTACGGGGTCAGTAAGCAATCAGCCCCAGCATTTT.

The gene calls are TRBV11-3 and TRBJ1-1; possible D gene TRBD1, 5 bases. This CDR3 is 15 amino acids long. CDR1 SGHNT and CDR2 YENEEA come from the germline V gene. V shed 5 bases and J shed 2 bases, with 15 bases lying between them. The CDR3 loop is CASSPPGGINTEAFF. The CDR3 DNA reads TGTGCCAGCAGCCCTCCCGGGGGAATTAACACTGAAGCTTTCTTT. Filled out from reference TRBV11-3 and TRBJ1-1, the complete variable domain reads EAGVVQSPRYKIIEKKQPVAFWCNPISGHNTLYWYLQNLGQGPELLIRYENEEAVDDSQLPKDRFSAERLKGVDSTLKIQPAELGDSAVYLCASSPPGGINTEAFFGQGTRLTVV.

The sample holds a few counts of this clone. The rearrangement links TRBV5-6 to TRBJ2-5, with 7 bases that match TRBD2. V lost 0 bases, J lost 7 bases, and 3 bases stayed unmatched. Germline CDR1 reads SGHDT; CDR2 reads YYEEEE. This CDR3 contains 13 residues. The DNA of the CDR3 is TGTGCCAGCAGCTTGGCGGGCGGGGGGACCCAGTACTTC. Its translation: CASSLAGGGTQYF.

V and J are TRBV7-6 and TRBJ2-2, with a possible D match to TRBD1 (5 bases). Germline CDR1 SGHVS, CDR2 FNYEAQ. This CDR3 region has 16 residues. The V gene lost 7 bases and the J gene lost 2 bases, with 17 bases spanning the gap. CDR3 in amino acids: CASTPAGRGNTGELFF. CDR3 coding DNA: TGTGCCAGCACCCCAGCAGGAAGGGGTAACACCGGGGAGCTGTTTTTT.

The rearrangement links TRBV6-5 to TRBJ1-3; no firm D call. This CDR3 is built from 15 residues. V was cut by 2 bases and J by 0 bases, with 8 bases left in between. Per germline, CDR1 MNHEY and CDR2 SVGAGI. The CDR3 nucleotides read TGTGCCAGCAGTTACGTGGCCTTCTCTGGAAACACCATATATTTT. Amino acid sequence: CASSYVAFSGNTIYF.

The CDR3 DNA follows: TGTGCCAGCAGCCGGCAGACAGGGGGAAACACTGAAGCTTTCTTT. It codes for CASSRQTGGNTEAFF. The rearrangement links TRBV7-2 to TRBJ1-1; 9 nucleotides align to TRBD1. The V gene's germline CDR1 is SGHTA and CDR2 FQGNSA. V shed 5 bases and J 2 bases; nucleotides not matched to a gene: 6. The CDR3 spans 15 residues.